This is a list of T cell receptor beta chains from one sample in a study of T cell responses to AZD1222 COVID-19 vaccine. Generated by immunoSEQ multiplex PCR, the TCRdb table keeps only in-frame clones and is missing some. Here the sample spans about 160,000 clones, roughly 90% being singletons. This sample comprised peripheral blood, obtained on day 0 of AZD1222 vaccination. These receptor sequences come from an adult in good health. Each CDR3 is given with its conserved first and last residue. The order of the fields is D gene, clone size, V gene, J gene, CDR3 DNA, CDR3 protein. The D gene is left open where the match is weak. Clone size is stated in some rows and not others, as once, few, many or a class when expanded.

d_call: TRBD2
clone_size: .
v_call: TRBV7-8
j_call: TRBJ2-1
cdr3_nt: TGTGCCAGCAGCTCACTGGGGACTAGGTTGAATGAGCAGTTCTTC
cdr3_aa: CASSSLGTRLNEQFF

d_call: TRBD1
clone_size: .
v_call: TRBV27
j_call: TRBJ2-3
cdr3_nt: TGTGCCAGCAGTTTATTGTCTTGGGGACAGGGCGGTAGCACAGATACGCAGTATTTT
cdr3_aa: CASSLLSWGQGGSTDTQYF

d_call: TRBD2
clone_size: .
v_call: TRBV15
j_call: TRBJ2-7
cdr3_nt: TGTGCCACCAGTACCCTAGCGGGGGCCTTCTACGAGCAGTACTTC
cdr3_aa: CATSTLAGAFYEQYF

d_call: .
clone_size: .
v_call: TRBV5-1
j_call: TRBJ1-5
cdr3_nt: TGCGCCAGCACCGGAAATGGGGGTAGCAATCAGCCCCAGCATTTT
cdr3_aa: CASTGNGGSNQPQHF

d_call: .
clone_size: .
v_call: TRBV5-4
j_call: TRBJ2-5
cdr3_nt: TGTGCCAGCAGCTTGGAGGGGGGGCCTCGAGAGACCCAGTACTTC
cdr3_aa: CASSLEGGPRETQYF

d_call: .
clone_size: .
v_call: TRBV27
j_call: TRBJ1-2
cdr3_nt: TGTGCCAGCAGTTTACAGGCTGCTGGGCTCAATTATGGCTACACCTTC
cdr3_aa: CASSLQAAGLNYGYTF

d_call: TRBD2
clone_size: .
v_call: TRBV7-2
j_call: TRBJ2-2
cdr3_nt: TGTGCCAGCAGGGGCGGAGCGGGAGGGCCGGGGACCGGGGAGCTGTTTTTT
cdr3_aa: CASRGGAGGPGTGELFF

d_call: TRBD1
clone_size: .
v_call: TRBV5-4
j_call: TRBJ2-7
cdr3_nt: TGTGCCAGCAGCCCAACACAGGGGTACGGGAACGAGCAGTACTTC
cdr3_aa: CASSPTQGYGNEQYF

d_call: .
clone_size: few
v_call: TRBV6-5
j_call: TRBJ1-3
cdr3_nt: TGTGCCAGCGTATTGGGAAACACCATATATTTT
cdr3_aa: CASVLGNTIYF

d_call: .
clone_size: .
v_call: TRBV10-3
j_call: TRBJ2-1
cdr3_nt: TGTGCCATCAAGGCGGGACTTGGTATCTATGAGCAGTTCTTC
cdr3_aa: CAIKAGLGIYEQFF

d_call: TRBD1
clone_size: .
v_call: TRBV5-1
j_call: TRBJ2-1
cdr3_nt: TGCGCCAGCAGCTTGGGTGGGACAGGGGACCAGTTCTTC
cdr3_aa: CASSLGGTGDQFF

d_call: TRBD1
clone_size: .
v_call: TRBV18
j_call: TRBJ2-6
cdr3_nt: TGTGCCAGCTCGCCGGGACAGGGGCCTGGGGCCAACGTCCTGACTTTC
cdr3_aa: CASSPGQGPGANVLTF

d_call: .
clone_size: .
v_call: TRBV19
j_call: TRBJ1-4
cdr3_nt: TGTGCCAGTAGTATGACAGGATCGGGAAAACTGTTTTTT
cdr3_aa: CASSMTGSGKLFF

d_call: TRBD2
clone_size: .
v_call: TRBV20-1
j_call: TRBJ2-3
cdr3_nt: TGCAGTGCTAGTAGTCAAAGCGGGAGGAGCACAGATACGCAGTATTTT
cdr3_aa: CSASSQSGRSTDTQYF

d_call: TRBD1
clone_size: .
v_call: TRBV13
j_call: TRBJ1-6
cdr3_nt: TGTGCCAGCGGATTAAAAAGACAGGGTAATAATTCACCCCTCCACTTT
cdr3_aa: CASGLKRQGNNSPLHF

d_call: .
clone_size: .
v_call: TRBV6-5
j_call: TRBJ1-5
cdr3_nt: TGTGCCAGCAGTTACGATAGCAATCAGCCCCAGCATTTT
cdr3_aa: CASSYDSNQPQHF

d_call: .
clone_size: many
v_call: TRBV28
j_call: TRBJ2-5
cdr3_nt: TGTGCCAGCAGCCGGAGGGAATCCCAAGAGACCCAGTACTTC
cdr3_aa: CASSRRESQETQYF

d_call: TRBD1
clone_size: .
v_call: TRBV30
j_call: TRBJ1-6
cdr3_nt: TGTGCCTGGAGTTATGGACAGGAATATAATTCACCCCTCCACTTT
cdr3_aa: CAWSYGQEYNSPLHF

d_call: .
clone_size: .
v_call: TRBV30
j_call: TRBJ1-6
cdr3_nt: TGTGCCTGGACCCGGGATCAGAACTCACCCCTCCACTTT
cdr3_aa: CAWTRDQNSPLHF

d_call: TRBD1
clone_size: .
v_call: TRBV27
j_call: TRBJ1-5
cdr3_nt: TGTGCCAGCAGTTTATCGAAGGGGGCCCACCAGCCCCAGCATTTT
cdr3_aa: CASSLSKGAHQPQHF

d_call: .
clone_size: .
v_call: TRBV5-5
j_call: TRBJ1-5
cdr3_nt: TGTGCCAGCAGCGGTGGGTTAAACACTCCCAATCAGCCCCAGCATTTT
cdr3_aa: CASSGGLNTPNQPQHF

d_call: TRBD1
clone_size: .
v_call: TRBV6-5
j_call: TRBJ1-6
cdr3_nt: TGTGCCAGCAGTTGGGGGACAGGGTTAAATTCACCCCTCCACTTT
cdr3_aa: CASSWGTGLNSPLHF